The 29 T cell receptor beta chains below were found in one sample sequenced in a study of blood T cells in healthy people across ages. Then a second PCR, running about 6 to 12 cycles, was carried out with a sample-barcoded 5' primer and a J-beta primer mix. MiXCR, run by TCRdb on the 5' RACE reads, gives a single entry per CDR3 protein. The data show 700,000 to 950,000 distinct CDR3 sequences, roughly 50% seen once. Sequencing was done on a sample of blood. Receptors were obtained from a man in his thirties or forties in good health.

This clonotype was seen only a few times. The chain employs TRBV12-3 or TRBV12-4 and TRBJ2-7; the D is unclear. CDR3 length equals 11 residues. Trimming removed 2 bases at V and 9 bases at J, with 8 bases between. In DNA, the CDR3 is TGTGCCAGCAGTTTAAGAGAGCGGCAGTACTTC. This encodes CASSLRERQYF.

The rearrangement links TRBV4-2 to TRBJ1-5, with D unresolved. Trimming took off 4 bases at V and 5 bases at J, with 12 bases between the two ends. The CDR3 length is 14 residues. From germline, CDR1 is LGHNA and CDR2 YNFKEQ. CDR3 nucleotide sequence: TGTGCCAGCAGCCTAGTAGGGATCGATCAGCCCCAGCATTTT. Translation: CASSLVGIDQPQHF.

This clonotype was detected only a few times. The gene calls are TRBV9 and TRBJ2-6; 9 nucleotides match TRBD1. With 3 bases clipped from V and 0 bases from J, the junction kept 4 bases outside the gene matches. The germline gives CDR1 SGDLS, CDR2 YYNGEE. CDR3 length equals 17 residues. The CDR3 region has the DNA TGTGCCAGCAGCGCACAGGGGGCCCCCTCTGGGGCCAACGTCCTGACTTTC. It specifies CASSAQGAPSGANVLTF.

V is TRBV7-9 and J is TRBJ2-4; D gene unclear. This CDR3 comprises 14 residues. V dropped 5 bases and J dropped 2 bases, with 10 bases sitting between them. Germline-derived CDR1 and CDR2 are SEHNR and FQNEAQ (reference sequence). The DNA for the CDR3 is TGTGCCAGCAGCGAACCCTTAACCAAAAACATTCAGTACTTC. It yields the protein CASSEPLTKNIQYF.

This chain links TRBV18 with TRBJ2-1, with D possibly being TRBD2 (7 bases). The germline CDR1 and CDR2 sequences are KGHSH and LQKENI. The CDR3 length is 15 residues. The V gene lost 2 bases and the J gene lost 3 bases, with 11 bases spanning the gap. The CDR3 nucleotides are TGTGCCAGCTCACCAGGGGGGGCCCACTACAATGAGCAGTTCTTC. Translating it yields CASSPGGAHYNEQFF.

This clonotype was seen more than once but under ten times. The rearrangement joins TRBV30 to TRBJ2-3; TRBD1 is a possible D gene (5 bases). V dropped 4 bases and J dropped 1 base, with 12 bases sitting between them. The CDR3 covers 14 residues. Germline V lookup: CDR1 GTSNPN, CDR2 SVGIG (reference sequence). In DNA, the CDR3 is TGTGCCTGGAACCAGGGTTTACGCACAGATACGCAGTATTTT. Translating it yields CAWNQGLRTDTQYF. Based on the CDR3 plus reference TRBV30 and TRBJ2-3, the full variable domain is SQTIHQWPATLVQPVGSPLSLECTVEGTSNPNLYWYRQAAGRGLQLLFYSVGIGQISSEVPQNLSASRPQDRQFILSSKKLLLSDSGFYLCAWNQGLRTDTQYFGPGTRLTVL.

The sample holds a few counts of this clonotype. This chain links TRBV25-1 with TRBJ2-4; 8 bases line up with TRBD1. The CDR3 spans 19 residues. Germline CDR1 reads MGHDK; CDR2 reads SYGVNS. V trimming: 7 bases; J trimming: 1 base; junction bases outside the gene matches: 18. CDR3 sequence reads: CASTISTGEFLLAKNIQYF. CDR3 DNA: TGTGCCAGCACTATATCGACAGGGGAGTTTCTACTCGCCAAAAACATTCAGTACTTC.

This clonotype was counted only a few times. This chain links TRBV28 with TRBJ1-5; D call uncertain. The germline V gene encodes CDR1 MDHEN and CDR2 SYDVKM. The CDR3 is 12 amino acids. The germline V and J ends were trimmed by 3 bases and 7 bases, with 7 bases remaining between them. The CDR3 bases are TGTGCCAGCAGTTTTGGGAGGCAGCCCCAGCATTTT. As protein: CASSFGRQPQHF.

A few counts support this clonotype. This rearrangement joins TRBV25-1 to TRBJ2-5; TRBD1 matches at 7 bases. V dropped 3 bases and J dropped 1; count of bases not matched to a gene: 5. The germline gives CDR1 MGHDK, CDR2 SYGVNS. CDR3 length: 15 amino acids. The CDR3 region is CASSDSTGIQETQYF. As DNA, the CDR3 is TGTGCCAGCAGTGACTCGACAGGGATCCAAGAGACCCAGTACTTC.

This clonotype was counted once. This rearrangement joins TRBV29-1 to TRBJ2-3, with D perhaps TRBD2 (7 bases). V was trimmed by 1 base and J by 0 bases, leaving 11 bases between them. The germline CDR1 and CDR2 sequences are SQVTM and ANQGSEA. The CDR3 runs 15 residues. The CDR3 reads CSVEGRGPSTDTQYF. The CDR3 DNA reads TGCAGCGTTGAAGGGCGGGGGCCTAGCACAGATACGCAGTATTTT.

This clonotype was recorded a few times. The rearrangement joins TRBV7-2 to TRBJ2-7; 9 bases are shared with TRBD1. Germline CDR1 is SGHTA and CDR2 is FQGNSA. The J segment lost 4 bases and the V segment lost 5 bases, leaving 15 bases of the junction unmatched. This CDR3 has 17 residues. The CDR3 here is CASSLLFPGQGIYEQYF. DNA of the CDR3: TGTGCCAGCAGCCTTCTCTTTCCGGGACAGGGAATATACGAGCAGTACTTC.

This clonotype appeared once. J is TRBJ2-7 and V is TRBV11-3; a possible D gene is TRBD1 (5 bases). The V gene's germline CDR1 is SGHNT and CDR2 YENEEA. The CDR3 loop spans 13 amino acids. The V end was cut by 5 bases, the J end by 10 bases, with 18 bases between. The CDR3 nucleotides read TGTGCCAGCAGCCCGACAGTGACCGGCGAACAGTACTTC. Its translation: CASSPTVTGEQYF.

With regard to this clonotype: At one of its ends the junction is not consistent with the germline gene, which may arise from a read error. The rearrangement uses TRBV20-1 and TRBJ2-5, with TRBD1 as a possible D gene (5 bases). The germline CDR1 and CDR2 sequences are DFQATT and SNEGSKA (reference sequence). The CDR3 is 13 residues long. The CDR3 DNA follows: TGCAGTGTCCAAGACAGATCGCAAGAGACCCATTACTTC. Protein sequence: CSVQDRSQETHYF.

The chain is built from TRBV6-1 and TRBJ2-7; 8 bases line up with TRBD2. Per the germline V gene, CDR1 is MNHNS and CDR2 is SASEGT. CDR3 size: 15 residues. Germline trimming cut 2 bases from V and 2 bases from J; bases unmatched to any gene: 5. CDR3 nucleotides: TGTGCCAGCAGTGAAATTGCGGGAGGTCCCTACGAGCAGTACTTC. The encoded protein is CASSEIAGGPYEQYF.

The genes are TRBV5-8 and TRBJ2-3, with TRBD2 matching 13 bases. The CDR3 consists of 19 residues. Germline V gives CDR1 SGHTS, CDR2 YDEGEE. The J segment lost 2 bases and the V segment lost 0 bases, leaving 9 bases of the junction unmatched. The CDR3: CASSLVGTSGIRNTDTQYF. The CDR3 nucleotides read TGTGCCAGCAGCTTGGTAGGGACTAGCGGGATCCGGAACACAGATACGCAGTATTTT.

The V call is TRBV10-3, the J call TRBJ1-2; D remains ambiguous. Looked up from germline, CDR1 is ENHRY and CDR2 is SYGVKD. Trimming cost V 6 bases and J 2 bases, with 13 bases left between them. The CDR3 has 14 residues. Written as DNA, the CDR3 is TGTGCCATCAGGGGTGGAGAGGTAAACTATGGCTACACCTTC. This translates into CAIRGGEVNYGYTF.

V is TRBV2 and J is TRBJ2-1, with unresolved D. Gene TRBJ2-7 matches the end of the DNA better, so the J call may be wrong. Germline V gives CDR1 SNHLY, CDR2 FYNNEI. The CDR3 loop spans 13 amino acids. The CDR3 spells CASSEGRAREQYF. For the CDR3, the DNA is TGTGCCAGCAGTGAGGGAAGGGCCCGCGAGCAGTACTTC.

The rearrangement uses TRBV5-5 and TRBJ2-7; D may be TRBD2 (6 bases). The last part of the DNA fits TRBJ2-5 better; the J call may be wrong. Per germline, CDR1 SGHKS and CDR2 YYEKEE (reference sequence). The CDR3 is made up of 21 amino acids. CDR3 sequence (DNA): TGTGCCAGCAGCTTCGCCAAGACTAGAAGGCTGTTCTGGGGGTTACAAGAGACCCAGTACTTC. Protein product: CASSFAKTRRLFWGLQETQYF.

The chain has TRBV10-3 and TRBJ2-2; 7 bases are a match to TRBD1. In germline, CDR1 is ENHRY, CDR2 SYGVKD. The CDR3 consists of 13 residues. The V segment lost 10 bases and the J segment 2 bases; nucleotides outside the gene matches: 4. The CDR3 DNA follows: TGTGCCACGGACAGGACCAACACCGGGGAGCTGTTTTTT. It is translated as CATDRTNTGELFF.

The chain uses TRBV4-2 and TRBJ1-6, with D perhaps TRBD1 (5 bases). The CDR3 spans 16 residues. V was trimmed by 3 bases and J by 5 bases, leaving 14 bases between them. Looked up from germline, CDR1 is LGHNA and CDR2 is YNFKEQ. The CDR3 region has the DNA TGTGCCAGCAGCCAGGCCCCGGGGCAAAATAATTCACCCCTCCACTTT. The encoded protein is CASSQAPGQNNSPLHF.

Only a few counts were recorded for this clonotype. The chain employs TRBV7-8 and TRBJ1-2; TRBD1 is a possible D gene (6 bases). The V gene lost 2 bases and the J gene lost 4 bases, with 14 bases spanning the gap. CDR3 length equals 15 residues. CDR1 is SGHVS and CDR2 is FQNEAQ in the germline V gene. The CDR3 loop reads CASSLSVQGGYGYTF. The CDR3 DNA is TGTGCCAGCAGCTTATCGGTACAGGGTGGCTATGGCTACACCTTC.

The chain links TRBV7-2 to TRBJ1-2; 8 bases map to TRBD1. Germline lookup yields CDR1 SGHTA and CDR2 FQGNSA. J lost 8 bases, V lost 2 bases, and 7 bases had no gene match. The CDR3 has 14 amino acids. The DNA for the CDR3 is TGTGCCAGCAGCTTAATGGGACAGGTGCGAGGCTACACCTTC. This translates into CASSLMGQVRGYTF.

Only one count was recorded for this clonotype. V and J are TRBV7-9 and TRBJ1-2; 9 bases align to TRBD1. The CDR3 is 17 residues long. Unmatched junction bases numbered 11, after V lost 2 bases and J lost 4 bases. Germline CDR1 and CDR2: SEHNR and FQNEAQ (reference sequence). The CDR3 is CASSLMWDRDRGYGYTF. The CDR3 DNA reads TGTGCCAGCAGCTTAATGTGGGACAGGGACCGGGGCTATGGCTACACCTTC.

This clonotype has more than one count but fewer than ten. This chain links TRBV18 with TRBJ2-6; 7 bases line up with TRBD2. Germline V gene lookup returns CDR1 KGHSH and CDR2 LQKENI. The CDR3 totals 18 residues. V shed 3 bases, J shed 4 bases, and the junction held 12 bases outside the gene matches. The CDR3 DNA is TGTGCCAGCTCACCCAAAGGACTAGGAGCGGCCGGGGCCAACGTCCTGACTTTC. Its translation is CASSPKGLGAAGANVLTF. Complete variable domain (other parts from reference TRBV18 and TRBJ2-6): NAGVMQNPRHLVRRRGQEARLRCSPMKGHSHVYWYRQLPEEGLKFMVYLQKENIIDESGMPKERFSAEFPKEGPSILRIQQVVRGDSAAYFCASSPKGLGAAGANVLTFGAGSRLTVL.

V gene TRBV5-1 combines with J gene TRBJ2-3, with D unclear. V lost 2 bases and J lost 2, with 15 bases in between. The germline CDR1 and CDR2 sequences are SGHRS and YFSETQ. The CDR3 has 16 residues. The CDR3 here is CASSFAADTTTDTQYF. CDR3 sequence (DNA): TGCGCCAGCAGCTTCGCGGCAGACACGACCACAGATACGCAGTATTTT.

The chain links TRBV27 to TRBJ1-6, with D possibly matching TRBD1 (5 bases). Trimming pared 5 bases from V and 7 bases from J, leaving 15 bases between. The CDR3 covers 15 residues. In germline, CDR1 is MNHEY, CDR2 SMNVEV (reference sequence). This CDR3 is CASSDRGVGNSPLHF. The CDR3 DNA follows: TGTGCCAGCAGTGATAGGGGAGTAGGAAATTCACCCCTCCACTTT.

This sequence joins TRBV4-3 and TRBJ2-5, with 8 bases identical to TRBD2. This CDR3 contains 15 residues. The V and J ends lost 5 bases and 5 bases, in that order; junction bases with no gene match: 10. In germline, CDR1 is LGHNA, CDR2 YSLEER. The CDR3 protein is CASSNNPAGDETQYF. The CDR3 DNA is TGCGCCAGCAGCAATAACCCAGCGGGAGACGAGACCCAGTACTTC.

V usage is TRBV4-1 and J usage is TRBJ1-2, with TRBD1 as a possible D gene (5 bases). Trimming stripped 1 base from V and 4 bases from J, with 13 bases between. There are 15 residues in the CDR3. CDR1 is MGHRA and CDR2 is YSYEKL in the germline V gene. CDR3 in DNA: TGCGCCAGCAGCCAAGTCCCAGGGAACTTCTATGGCTACACCTTC. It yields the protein CASSQVPGNFYGYTF.

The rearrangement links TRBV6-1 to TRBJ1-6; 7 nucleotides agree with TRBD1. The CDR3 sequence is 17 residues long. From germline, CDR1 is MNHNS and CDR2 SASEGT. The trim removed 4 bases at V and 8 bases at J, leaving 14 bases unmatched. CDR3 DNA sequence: TGTGCCAGCAGTGTACGACAGGGCGGAGAGGATGATTCACCCCTCCACTTT. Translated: CASSVRQGGEDDSPLHF.